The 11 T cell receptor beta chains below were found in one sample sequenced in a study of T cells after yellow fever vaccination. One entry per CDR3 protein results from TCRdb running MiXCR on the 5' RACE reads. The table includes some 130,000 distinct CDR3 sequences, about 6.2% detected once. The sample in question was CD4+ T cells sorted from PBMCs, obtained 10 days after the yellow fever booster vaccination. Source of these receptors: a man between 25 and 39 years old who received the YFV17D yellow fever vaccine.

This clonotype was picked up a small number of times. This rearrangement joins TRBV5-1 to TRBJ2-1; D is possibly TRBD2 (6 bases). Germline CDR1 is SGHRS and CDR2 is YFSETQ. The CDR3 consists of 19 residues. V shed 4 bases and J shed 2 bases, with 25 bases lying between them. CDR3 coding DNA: TGCGCCAGCAGCGCCCTTGGCCCCTCGGCGGGACCGCCCTACAATGAGCAGTTCTTC. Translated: CASSALGPSAGPPYNEQFF.

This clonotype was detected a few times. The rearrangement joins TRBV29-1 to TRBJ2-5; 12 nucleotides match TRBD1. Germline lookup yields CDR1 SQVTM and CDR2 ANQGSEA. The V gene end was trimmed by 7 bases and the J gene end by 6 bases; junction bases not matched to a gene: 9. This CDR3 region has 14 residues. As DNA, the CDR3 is TGCAGCGGCGGGACAGGGGGCACGGCAAAGACCCAGTACTTC. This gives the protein CSGGTGGTAKTQYF.

This chain's CDR3 is CARGHGLNSGANVLTF. In DNA, the CDR3 is TGTGCCAGGGGCCACGGACTGAACTCTGGGGCCAACGTCCTGACTTTC. The rearrangement links TRBV5-6 to TRBJ2-6, with D perhaps TRBD2 (5 bases). Deletions cut 8 bases from V and 0 bases from J, with 15 bases between. The CDR3 runs 16 residues. Germline V gives CDR1 SGHDT, CDR2 YYEEEE.

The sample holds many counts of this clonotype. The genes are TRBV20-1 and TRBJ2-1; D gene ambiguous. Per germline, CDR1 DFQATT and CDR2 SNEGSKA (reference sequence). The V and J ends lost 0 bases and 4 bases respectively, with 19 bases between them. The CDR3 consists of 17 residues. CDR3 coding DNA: TGCAGTGCTAGAGATAGTGGGCGGAGACTCTTTTACAATGAGCAGTTCTTC. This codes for CSARDSGRRLFYNEQFF.

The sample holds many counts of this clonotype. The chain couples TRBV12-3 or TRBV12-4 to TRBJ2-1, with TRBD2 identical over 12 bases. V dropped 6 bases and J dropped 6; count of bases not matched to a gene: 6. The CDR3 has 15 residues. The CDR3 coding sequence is TGTGCCAGCAGATTGACTAGCGGGAGTATCAATGAGCAGTTCTTC. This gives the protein CASRLTSGSINEQFF.

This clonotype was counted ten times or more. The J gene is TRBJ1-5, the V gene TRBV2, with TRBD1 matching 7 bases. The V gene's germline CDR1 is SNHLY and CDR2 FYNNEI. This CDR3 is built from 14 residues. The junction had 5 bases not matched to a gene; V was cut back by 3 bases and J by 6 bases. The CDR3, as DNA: TGTGCCAGCAGTGAGGAGGGGGCCCGTCAGCCCCAGCATTTT. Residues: CASSEEGARQPQHF.

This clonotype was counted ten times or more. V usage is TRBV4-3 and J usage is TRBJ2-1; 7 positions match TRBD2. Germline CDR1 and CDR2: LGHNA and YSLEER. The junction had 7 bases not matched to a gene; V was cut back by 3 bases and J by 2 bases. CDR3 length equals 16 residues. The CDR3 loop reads CASSQTLGTTYNEQFF. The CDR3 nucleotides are TGCGCCAGCAGCCAGACACTCGGGACTACCTACAATGAGCAGTTCTTC.

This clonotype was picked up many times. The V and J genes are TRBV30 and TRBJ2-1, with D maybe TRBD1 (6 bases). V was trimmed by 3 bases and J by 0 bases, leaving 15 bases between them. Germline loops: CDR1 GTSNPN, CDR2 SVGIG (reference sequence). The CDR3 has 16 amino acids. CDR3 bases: TGTGCCTGGAGGGCAACAGGGTCCGCCTCCTACAATGAGCAGTTCTTC. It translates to CAWRATGSASYNEQFF.

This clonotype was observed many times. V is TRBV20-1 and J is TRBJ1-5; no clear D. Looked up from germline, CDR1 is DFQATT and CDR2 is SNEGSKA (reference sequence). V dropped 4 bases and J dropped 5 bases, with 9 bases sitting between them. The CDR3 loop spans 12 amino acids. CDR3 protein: CSAKAAHQPQHF. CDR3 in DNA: TGCAGTGCTAAAGCCGCCCATCAGCCCCAGCATTTT.

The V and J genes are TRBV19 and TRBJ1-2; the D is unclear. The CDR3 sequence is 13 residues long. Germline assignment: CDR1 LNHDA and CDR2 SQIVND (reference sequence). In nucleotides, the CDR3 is TGTGACAACTGGGTCACCTGCGGCTATGGCTACACCTTC. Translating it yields CDNWVTCGYGYTF. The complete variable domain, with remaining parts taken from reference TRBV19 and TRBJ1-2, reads DGGITQSPKYLFRKEGQNVTLSCEQNLNHDAMYWYRQDPGQGLRLIYYSQIVNDFQKGDIAEGYSVSREKKESFPLTVTSAQKNPTAFYLCDNWVTCGYGYTFGSGTRLTVV.

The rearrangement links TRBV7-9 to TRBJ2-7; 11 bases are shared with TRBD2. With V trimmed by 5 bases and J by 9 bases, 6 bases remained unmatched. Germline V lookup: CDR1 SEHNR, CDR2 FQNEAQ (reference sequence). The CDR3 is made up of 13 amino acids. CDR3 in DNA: TGTGCCAGCAGCCGCGGACTAGCGGGTGGGCAGTACTTC. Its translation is CASSRGLAGGQYF.